Sequencing of this TCR beta chain was carried out in a study of regulatory T cells in long-lasting Graves disease. J lost 5 bases, V lost 3 bases, and 8 bases had no gene match. CDR1 and CDR2 from the germline V gene are KGHDR and SFDVKD. This CDR3 contains 16 residues. For this clonotype: Its matching antigen is unknown.

Broader study findings: Gene preferences differed: TRBV28, TRBJ1-2, TRBJ2-5 in persistent cases. Persistent Graves' patients showed less TCR diversity than newly diagnosed patients showed.

Regarding time point: newly diagnosed GD, antithyroid drugs for less than 3 months. RNA from PBMCs was the source of the TCR library. Assembly of TCR beta libraries relied on iRepertoire HTBI primers together with Arm-PCR of CDR3 regions. Per the study methods: Detected in the samples were some 68 TRBV and 14 TRBJ segments. A single record per CDR3 protein comes from TCRdb applying MiXCR to the multiplex PCR reads. The V and J calls and clone size come from TCRdb's table, not from the authors' own analysis. Of approximately 400,000 distinct CDR3 sequences detected, about a sixth appear once; the ten largest clones hold over 20%.

The material was peripheral blood mononuclear cells (PBMCs), obtained at new diagnosis, from a patient treated with antithyroid drugs. This rearrangement joins TRBV24-1 to TRBJ2-2; 7 bases are shared with TRBD1. The receptor comes from a female donor with Graves disease. The CDR3 is CATSDENRGVTGELFF. The CDR3, as DNA: TGTGCCACCAGTGATGAAAACAGGGGAGTTACCGGGGAGCTGTTTTTT.